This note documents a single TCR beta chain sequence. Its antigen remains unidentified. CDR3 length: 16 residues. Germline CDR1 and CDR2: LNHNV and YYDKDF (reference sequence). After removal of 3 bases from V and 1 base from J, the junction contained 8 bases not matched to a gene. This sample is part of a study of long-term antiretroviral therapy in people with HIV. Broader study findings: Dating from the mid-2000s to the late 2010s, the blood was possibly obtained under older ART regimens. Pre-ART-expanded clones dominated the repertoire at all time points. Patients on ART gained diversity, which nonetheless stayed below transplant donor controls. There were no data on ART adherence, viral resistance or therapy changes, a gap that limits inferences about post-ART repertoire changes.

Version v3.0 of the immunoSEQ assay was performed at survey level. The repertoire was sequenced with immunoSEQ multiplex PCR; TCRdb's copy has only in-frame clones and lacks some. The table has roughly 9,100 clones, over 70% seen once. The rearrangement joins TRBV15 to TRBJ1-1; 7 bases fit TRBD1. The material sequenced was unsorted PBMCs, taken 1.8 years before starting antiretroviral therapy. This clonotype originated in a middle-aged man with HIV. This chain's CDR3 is CATSRGRGTANTEAFF. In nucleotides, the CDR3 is TGTGCCACCAGCAGGGGCAGAGGGACAGCGAACACTGAAGCTTTCTTT. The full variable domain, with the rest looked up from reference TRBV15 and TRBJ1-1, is DAMVIQNPRYQVTQFGKPVTLSCSQTLNHNVMYWYQQKSSQAPKLLFHYYDKDFNNEADTPDNFQSRRPNTSFCFLDIRSPGLGDTAMYLCATSRGRGTANTEAFFGQGTRLTVV.